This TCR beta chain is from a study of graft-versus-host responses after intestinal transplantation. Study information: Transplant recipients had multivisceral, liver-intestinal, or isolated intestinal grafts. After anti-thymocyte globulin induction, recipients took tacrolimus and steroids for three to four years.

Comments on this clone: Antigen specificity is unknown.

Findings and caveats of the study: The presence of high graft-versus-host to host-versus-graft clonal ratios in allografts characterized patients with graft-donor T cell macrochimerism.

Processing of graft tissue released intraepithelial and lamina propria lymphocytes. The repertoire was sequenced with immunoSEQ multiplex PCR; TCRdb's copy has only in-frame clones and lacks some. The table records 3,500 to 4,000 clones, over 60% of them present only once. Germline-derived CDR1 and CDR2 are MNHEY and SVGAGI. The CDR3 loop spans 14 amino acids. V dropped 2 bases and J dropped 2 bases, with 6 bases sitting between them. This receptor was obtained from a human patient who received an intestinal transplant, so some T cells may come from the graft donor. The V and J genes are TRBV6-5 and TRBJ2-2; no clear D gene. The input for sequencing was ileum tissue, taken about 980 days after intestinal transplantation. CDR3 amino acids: CASSYRQNTGELFF. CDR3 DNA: TGTGCCAGCAGTTACAGACAAAACACCGGGGAGCTGTTTTTT.